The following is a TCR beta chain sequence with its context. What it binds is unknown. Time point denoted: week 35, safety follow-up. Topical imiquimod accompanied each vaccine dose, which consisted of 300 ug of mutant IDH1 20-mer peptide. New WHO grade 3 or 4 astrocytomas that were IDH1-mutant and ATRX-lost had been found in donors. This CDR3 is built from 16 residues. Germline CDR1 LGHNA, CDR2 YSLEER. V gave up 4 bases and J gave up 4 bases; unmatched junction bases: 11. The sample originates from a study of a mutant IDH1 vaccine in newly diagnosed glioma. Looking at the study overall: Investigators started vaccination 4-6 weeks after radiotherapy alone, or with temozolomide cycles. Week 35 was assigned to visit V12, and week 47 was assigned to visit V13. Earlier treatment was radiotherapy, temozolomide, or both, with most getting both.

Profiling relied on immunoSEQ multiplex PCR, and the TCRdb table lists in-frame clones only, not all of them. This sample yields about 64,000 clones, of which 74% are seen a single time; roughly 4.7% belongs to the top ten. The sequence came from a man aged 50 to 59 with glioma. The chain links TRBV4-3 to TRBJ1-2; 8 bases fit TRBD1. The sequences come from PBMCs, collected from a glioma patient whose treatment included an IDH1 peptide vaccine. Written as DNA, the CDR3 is TGCGCCAGCAGCCTCTACCACGGACAGGGTGGCTATGGCTACACCTTC. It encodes CASSLYHGQGGYGYTF.